This entry is about one TCR beta chain. This sample is drawn from a study of OX40 agonist ivuxolimab in advanced cancers. CDR1 is SGHDN and CDR2 is FVKESK in the germline V gene. This CDR3 region has 14 residues. V was pared by 1 base and J by 0 bases, with 7 bases between. TCRdb keeps only in-frame clones here, not all; method: immunoSEQ multiplex PCR. Of 45,000 to 65,000 clones listed, 77% are singletons. This receptor was obtained from an adult with an advanced solid tumor such as melanoma, head and neck, liver or kidney cancer. The input for sequencing was CD4+ or CD8+ T cells sorted from blood, taken in a trial of the OX40 agonist ivuxolimab. The V and J genes are TRBV14 and TRBJ2-7; no firm D call. The CDR3 loop reads CASSQVASSYEQYF. CDR3 DNA sequence: TGTGCCAGCAGCCAAGTGGCTAGCTCCTACGAGCAGTACTTC.